This TCR beta chain stems from a study of OX40 agonist ivuxolimab in advanced cancers. Regarding the study as a whole: Normalized expansion of T-cell clones was also low for some nonresponders.

The repertoire was sequenced with immunoSEQ multiplex PCR; TCRdb's copy has only in-frame clones and lacks some. The sample lists tens of thousands of clones, about 88% seen once, with approximately 0.26% in the top ten. A note on this clone: Its antigen remains unknown.

The CDR3 loop spans 15 amino acids. The V gene's germline CDR1 is KGHSH and CDR2 LQKENI. The germline V and J ends were trimmed by 3 bases and 7 bases, with 18 bases remaining between them. The J gene is TRBJ1-1, the V gene TRBV18; no definite D call. The sample was CD4+ or CD8+ T cells sorted from blood, taken in a trial of the OX40 agonist ivuxolimab. The receptor comes from an adult with an advanced solid tumor such as melanoma, head and neck, liver or kidney cancer. For the CDR3, the DNA is TGTGCCAGCTCACCTGGAGAGGTCCCCAGAAATGAAGCTTTCTTT. It yields the protein CASSPGEVPRNEAFF. The complete variable domain, with remaining parts taken from reference TRBV18 and TRBJ1-1, reads NAGVMQNPRHLVRRRGQEARLRCSPMKGHSHVYWYRQLPEEGLKFMVYLQKENIIDESGMPKERFSAEFPKEGPSILRIQQVVRGDSAAYFCASSPGEVPRNEAFFGQGTRLTVV.